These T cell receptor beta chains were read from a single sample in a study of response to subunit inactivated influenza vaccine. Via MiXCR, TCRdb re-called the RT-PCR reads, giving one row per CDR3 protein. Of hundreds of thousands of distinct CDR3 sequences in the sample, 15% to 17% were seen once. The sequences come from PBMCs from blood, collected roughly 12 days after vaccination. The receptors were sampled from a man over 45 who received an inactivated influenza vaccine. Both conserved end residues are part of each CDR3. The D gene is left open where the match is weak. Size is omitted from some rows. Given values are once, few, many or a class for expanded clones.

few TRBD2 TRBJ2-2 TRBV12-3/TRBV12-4 CASSWEAGRGTGELFF TGTGCCAGCAGTTGGGAAGCGGGAAGGGGCACCGGGGAGCTGTTTTTT
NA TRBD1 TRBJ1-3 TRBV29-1 CSVGTGDSGNTIYF TGCAGCGTTGGAACAGGGGATTCTGGAAACACCATATATTTT
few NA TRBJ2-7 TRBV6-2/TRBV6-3 CASRRRGSYEQYF TGTGCCAGCAGGAGAAGGGGTTCCTACGAGCAGTACTTC
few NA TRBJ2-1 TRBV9 CASEIGDSYNEQFF TGTGCCAGCGAAATCGGGGACTCCTACAATGAGCAGTTCTTC
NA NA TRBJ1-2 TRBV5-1 CASSFGGSSYGYTF TGCGCCAGCAGCTTTGGAGGGAGCAGCTATGGCTACACCTTC
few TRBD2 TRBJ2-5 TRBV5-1 CASRRGSGGPQETQYF TGCGCCAGCCGCCGGGGTAGCGGGGGACCTCAAGAGACCCAGTACTTC
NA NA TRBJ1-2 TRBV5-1 CASSSDRVSYGYTF TGCGCCAGCAGCTCGGATAGGGTTAGCTATGGCTACACCTTC
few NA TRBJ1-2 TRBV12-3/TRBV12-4 CASSEGLGYGYTF TGTGCCAGCAGTGAAGGGCTCGGCTATGGCTACACCTTC
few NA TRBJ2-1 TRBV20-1 CSANGAPPYNEQFF TGCAGTGCTAACGGCGCCCCTCCCTACAATGAGCAGTTCTTC
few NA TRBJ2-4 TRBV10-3 CAISEDRTTKNIQYF TGTGCCATCAGTGAGGACAGGACTACCAAAAACATTCAGTACTTC
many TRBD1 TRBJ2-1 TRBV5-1 CASRRTGNNEQFF TGCGCCAGCAGACGGACAGGCAACAATGAGCAGTTCTTC
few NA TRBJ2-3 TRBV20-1 CSAPVMAQEYF TGCAGTGCCCCCGTGATGGCCCAGGAGTATTTT
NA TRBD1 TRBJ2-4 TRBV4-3 CASSQDGAGGYKNIQYF TGCGCCAGCAGCCAAGATGGAGCAGGGGGCTACAAAAACATTCAGTACTTC
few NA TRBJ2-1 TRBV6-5 CASRTRYDEQFF TGTGCCAGCAGGACTAGATACGATGAGCAGTTCTTC
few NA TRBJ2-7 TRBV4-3 CASSQAAGYTYEQYF TGCGCCAGCAGCCAAGCGGCAGGGTATACCTACGAGCAGTACTTC
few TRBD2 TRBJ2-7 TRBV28 CASSLLPAGAGEDEQYF TGTGCCAGCAGTTTATTGCCGGCTGGAGCGGGGGAAGACGAGCAGTACTTC
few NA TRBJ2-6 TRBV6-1 CASSQPSVVPGANVLTF TGTGCCAGCAGTCAGCCCTCCGTTGTACCTGGGGCCAACGTCCTGACTTTC
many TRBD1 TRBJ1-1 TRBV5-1 CASSLGQGKVTEAFF TGCGCCAGCAGCCTGGGACAGGGGAAGGTCACTGAAGCTTTCTTT
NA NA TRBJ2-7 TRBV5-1 CASSSAPQGAMGYEQYF TGCGCCAGCAGCTCCGCCCCTCAGGGAGCGATGGGATACGAGCAGTACTTC
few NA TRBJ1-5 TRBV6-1 CASSEIRRDQPQHF TGTGCCAGCAGTGAAATTAGGAGGGATCAGCCCCAGCATTTT
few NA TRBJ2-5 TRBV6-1 CASSLGAGSEETQYF TGTGCCAGCAGCCTCGGGGCGGGGAGTGAAGAGACCCAGTACTTC
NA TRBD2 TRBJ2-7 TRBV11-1 CASSPSGSGIYEQYF TGTGCCAGCAGCCCTTCGGGTAGCGGGATCTACGAGCAGTACTTC
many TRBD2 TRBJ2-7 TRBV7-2 CASSLGLGPYEQYF TGTGCCAGCAGCCTAGGACTAGGCCCCTACGAGCAGTACTTC
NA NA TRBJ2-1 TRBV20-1 CSAKRVTGDSYNEQFF TGCAGTGCTAAGCGAGTAACGGGAGACTCCTACAATGAGCAGTTCTTC
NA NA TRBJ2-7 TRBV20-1 CSAALASGDEQYF TGCAGTGCCGCTCTAGCGTCCGGGGACGAGCAGTACTTC
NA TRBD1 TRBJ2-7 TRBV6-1 CASRDRVYYEQYF TGTGCCAGCAGGGACAGGGTCTACTACGAGCAGTACTTC
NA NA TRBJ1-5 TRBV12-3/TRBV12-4 CASSFSRDQPQHF TGTGCCAGCAGTTTCAGCAGGGACCAGCCCCAGCATTTT
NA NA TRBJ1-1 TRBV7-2 CASSFTQTPGLREAFF TGTGCCAGCAGCTTCACCCAGACACCGGGCTTACGTGAAGCTTTCTTT
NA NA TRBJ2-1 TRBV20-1 CSASGQTLYNEQFF TGCAGTGCTAGTGGTCAGACCCTCTACAATGAGCAGTTCTTC
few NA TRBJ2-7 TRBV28 CASSLPPRRYEQYF TGTGCCAGCAGTTTACCCCCCAGGAGGTACGAGCAGTACTTC
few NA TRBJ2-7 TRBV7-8 CASSRYLLAPYEQYF TGTGCCAGCAGCAGATACCTTCTAGCGCCCTACGAGCAGTACTTC
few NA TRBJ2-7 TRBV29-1 CSVGQAGAYEQYF TGCAGCGTTGGGCAGGCAGGGGCCTACGAGCAGTACTTC
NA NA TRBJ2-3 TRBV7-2 CASSHRATDTQYF TGTGCCAGCAGCCACAGGGCCACAGATACGCAGTATTTT
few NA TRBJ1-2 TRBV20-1 CSARDLREKDYTF TGCAGTGCTAGAGATCTTAGGGAAAAGGACTACACCTTC
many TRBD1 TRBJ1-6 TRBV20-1 CSAREQGAISPLHF TGCAGTGCTCGGGAACAGGGGGCGATATCACCCCTCCACTTT
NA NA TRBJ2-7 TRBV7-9 CASSLQGTSDEQYF TGTGCCAGCAGCTTACAGGGGACCTCCGACGAGCAGTACTTC
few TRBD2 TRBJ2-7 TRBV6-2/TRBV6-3 CASSPRAGGAYEQYF TGTGCCAGCAGTCCGCGAGCGGGGGGAGCCTACGAGCAGTACTTC
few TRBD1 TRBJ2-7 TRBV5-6 CASRTQGKENEQYF TGTGCCAGCAGGACACAGGGGAAGGAAAACGAGCAGTACTTC
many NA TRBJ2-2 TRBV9 CASSVAANTGELFF TGTGCCAGCAGCGTAGCGGCCAACACCGGGGAGCTGTTTTTT
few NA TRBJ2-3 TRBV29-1 CSVLGTPKSTDTQYF TGCAGCGTCCTTGGGACCCCGAAAAGCACAGATACGCAGTATTTT
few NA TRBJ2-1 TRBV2 CASRVGLNNEQFF TGTGCCAGCAGAGTTGGCCTCAACAATGAGCAGTTCTTC
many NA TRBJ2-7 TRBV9 CASSVVGYEQYF TGTGCCAGCAGCGTAGTGGGGTACGAGCAGTACTTC
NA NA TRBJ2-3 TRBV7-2 CASSLAGTFGTDTQYF TGTGCCAGCAGCTTAGCCGGGACCTTTGGCACAGATACGCAGTATTTT
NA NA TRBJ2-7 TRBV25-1 CASSAARKQERRSYEQYF TGTGCCAGCAGTGCCGCCCGGAAACAGGAGAGGAGGTCCTACGAGCAGTACTTC
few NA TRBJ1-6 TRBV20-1 CSARPMTGHSSNSPLHF TGCAGTGCTAGACCCATGACAGGTCATTCCTCTAATTCACCCCTCCACTTT
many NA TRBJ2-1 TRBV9 CASSVEPSSYNEQFF TGTGCCAGCAGCGTAGAGCCTAGCTCCTACAATGAGCAGTTCTTC
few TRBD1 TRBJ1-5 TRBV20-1 CSARKSTGTGQPQHF TGCAGTGCTAGAAAATCGACAGGGACGGGTCAGCCCCAGCATTTT
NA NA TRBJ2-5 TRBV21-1 CASSKGGGAGEPQETQYF TGTGCCAGCAGCAAAGGGGGAGGAGCGGGGGAGCCCCAAGAGACCCAGTACTTC
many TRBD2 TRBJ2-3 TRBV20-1 CSARGPRLAGGTDTQYF TGCAGTGCTAGAGGACCGAGACTAGCGGGTGGCACAGATACGCAGTATTTT
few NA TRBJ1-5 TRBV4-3 CASSQDRANQPQHF TGCGCCAGCAGCCAAGATCGGGCGAATCAGCCCCAGCATTTT
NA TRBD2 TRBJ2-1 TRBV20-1 CSARDPGGAYNEQFF TGCAGTGCTAGAGATCCCGGGGGGGCATACAATGAGCAGTTCTTC
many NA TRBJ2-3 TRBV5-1 CASSLLGSTDTQYF TGCGCCAGCAGCTTACTAGGTAGCACAGATACGCAGTATTTT
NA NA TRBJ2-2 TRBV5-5 CASSRGGHGELFF TGTGCCAGCAGCCGTGGGGGACACGGGGAGCTGTTTTTT
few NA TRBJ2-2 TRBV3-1 CASSHAGLRMDTGELFF TGTGCCAGCAGCCACGCAGGACTCCGGATGGACACCGGGGAGCTGTTTTTT